Below, 6 T cell receptor beta chains from the same sample are listed, as sequenced in a study of T cells after yellow fever vaccination. In TCRdb, the 5' RACE reads were re-called with MiXCR into one record per CDR3 protein. The data show 450,000 to 650,000 distinct CDR3 sequences, with roughly 13% seen just once and 11% to 15% held by the top ten. This sample comprised PBMCs, obtained on the day of the yellow fever booster vaccination. The origin of the receptors is a man aged 30 to 45 who received the YFV17D yellow fever vaccine.

The table lists this clonotype with a few counts. This chain connects TRBV27 to TRBJ2-1; a weak D match, TRBD2 (6 bases). CDR3 length: 13 amino acids. CDR1 MNHEY and CDR2 SMNVEV come from the germline V gene (reference sequence). V dropped 5 bases and J dropped 7 bases, with 12 bases sitting between them. The chain's CDR3 is CASSKGAGNEQFF. The CDR3 DNA is TGTGCCAGCAGTAAAGGTGCGGGGAATGAGCAGTTCTTC.

V gene TRBV5-1 combines with J gene TRBJ1-2, with a tentative D call TRBD1 (5 bases). From germline, CDR1 is SGHRS and CDR2 YFSETQ. V lost 3 bases, J lost 2 bases, and 17 bases lay in between. The CDR3 loop spans 16 amino acids. The CDR3 region is CASSSSIFRDNYGYTF. CDR3 in DNA: TGCGCCAGCAGCTCATCAATCTTCCGGGACAACTATGGCTACACCTTC.

V usage is TRBV24-1 and J usage is TRBJ2-1; D may correspond to TRBD1 or TRBD2 (6 bases each). The CDR3 is made up of 13 amino acids. Trimming left V 7 bases short and J 6 bases short, with 12 bases between. The germline V gene encodes CDR1 KGHDR and CDR2 SFDVKD. CDR3 protein: CATSPGARNEQFF. CDR3 DNA: TGTGCCACCAGCCCGGGGGCGCGCAATGAGCAGTTCTTC.

The V call is TRBV25-1, the J call TRBJ2-1; 7 nucleotides align to TRBD1. V was clipped by 4 bases and J by 7 bases; unmatched bases: 7. CDR3 length: 14 amino acids. Germline V gives CDR1 MGHDK, CDR2 SYGVNS. The CDR3: CASSAHRGWNEQFF. The CDR3, as DNA: TGTGCCAGCAGTGCCCACAGGGGCTGGAATGAGCAGTTCTTC.

This clonotype was found a few times. This sequence joins TRBV4-1 and TRBJ2-1, with 11 nucleotides matching TRBD2. V shed 3 bases and J 0 bases; nucleotides not matched to a gene: 16. CDR3 length: 21 residues. Germline CDR1 and CDR2: MGHRA and YSYEKL. CDR3: CASSQQRGGSGRASSYNEQFF. For the CDR3, the DNA is TGCGCCAGCAGCCAGCAGCGGGGGGGTAGCGGGAGGGCGAGCTCCTACAATGAGCAGTTCTTC.

J is TRBJ2-5 and V is TRBV24-1; tentatively, D is TRBD2 (5 bases). Germline assignment: CDR1 KGHDR and CDR2 SFDVKD. The V and J ends lost 5 bases and 5 bases respectively, with 14 bases between them. The CDR3 spans 14 residues. CDR3 nucleotide sequence: TGTGCCACCAGTGGTCCGAGGACTCTTGAGACCCAGTACTTC. Its protein is CATSGPRTLETQYF.